These 30 T cell receptor beta chains originate from one sample sequenced in a study of Ad26.COV2.S vaccination and SARS-CoV-2 variants. The protocol was immunoSEQ multiplex PCR, while the TCRdb copy is restricted to in-frame clones and leaves out a portion. This table holds about 350,000 clones, about 90% found once. The sequences come from peripheral blood, collected after recovery from COVID-19. The receptors shown here come from a human donor who had recovered from COVID-19.

V is TRBV10-3 and J is TRBJ2-5, with a tentative D call TRBD1 (5 bases). V lost 8 bases and J lost 4, with 11 bases in between. The CDR3 is 12 residues long. Germline lookup yields CDR1 ENHRY and CDR2 SYGVKD. Written as DNA, the CDR3 is TGTGCCATCGGGGCAGGGTTAGAGACCCAGTACTTC. Encoded protein: CAIGAGLETQYF.

The chain has TRBV6-2 or TRBV6-3 and TRBJ2-1; 10 bases are shared with TRBD2. The CDR3 consists of 13 residues. The junction had 5 bases not matched to a gene; V was cut back by 5 bases and J by 10 bases. The germline CDR1 and CDR2 sequences are MNHEY and SVGEGT. The CDR3 nucleotides read TGTGCCAGCAGTAATCCGGGACTAGCGGAGCAGTTCTTC. Translation: CASSNPGLAEQFF.

The V call is TRBV5-1, the J call TRBJ1-4; weak D call: TRBD1 (5 bases). Germline V lookup: CDR1 SGHRS, CDR2 YFSETQ. V lost 2 bases to trimming and J lost 4 bases, with 9 bases between them. This CDR3 spans 14 amino acids. CDR3 amino acids: CASSLGDYNEKLFF. In DNA form, the CDR3 reads TGCGCCAGCAGCTTAGGGGATTATAATGAAAAACTGTTTTTT.

The V call is TRBV3-1 (or the pseudogene TRBV3-2), the J call TRBJ1-6, with 8 bases identical to TRBD1. This CDR3 is 15 amino acids long. CDR1 is LGHDT, CDR2 YNNKEL, per germline (reference sequence). With 4 bases clipped from V and 7 bases from J, the junction kept 6 bases outside the gene matches. CDR3 protein: CASSPDRGINSPLHF. CDR3 in DNA: TGTGCCAGCAGCCCCGACAGGGGTATCAATTCACCCCTCCACTTT.

This chain uses TRBV2 with TRBJ2-2; D uncertain. The CDR3 is 14 amino acids. Germline V lookup: CDR1 SNHLY, CDR2 FYNNEI. Trimming left V 1 base short and J 4 bases short, with 7 bases between. The CDR3, as DNA: TGTGCCAGCAGTGAAGTTGGCCGCACCGGGGAGCTGTTTTTT. This sequence encodes CASSEVGRTGELFF.

The chain recombines TRBV6-5 with TRBJ1-6; D might be TRBD1 (5 bases). Germline values: CDR1 MNHEY, CDR2 SVGAGI. This CDR3 has 13 amino acids. The V gene lost 8 bases and the J gene lost 7 bases, with 12 bases spanning the gap. The CDR3 nucleotides read TGTGCCAGCTCTCCGGGACCCAATTCACCCCTCCACTTT. Its protein is CASSPGPNSPLHF.

This chain connects TRBV19 to TRBJ1-5, with D possibly matching TRBD1 (5 bases). This CDR3 has 14 residues. V lost 11 bases and J 0 bases, leaving 14 bases between the germline ends. CDR1 is LNHDA and CDR2 is SQIVND in the germline V gene (reference sequence). CDR3 DNA: TGTGCCGCACGCGGACACGATAGCAATCAGCCCCAGCATTTT. It is translated as CAARGHDSNQPQHF.

This clone showed up just once. The chain uses TRBV7-2 and TRBJ2-1, with 10 bases lining up with TRBD2. J was trimmed by 6 bases and V by 3 bases; bases with no gene match: 2. The CDR3 length is 14 residues. CDR1 and CDR2 from the germline V gene are SGHTA and FQGNSA. CDR3 region: CASSFSGGINEQFF. CDR3 DNA sequence: TGTGCCAGCAGCTTTAGCGGGGGGATCAATGAGCAGTTCTTC.

V usage is TRBV7-9 and J usage is TRBJ2-1; D is unclear. V lost 4 bases to trimming and J lost 2 bases, with 9 bases between them. This CDR3 is built from 14 residues. The germline V gene encodes CDR1 SEHNR and CDR2 FQNEAQ (reference sequence). This CDR3 is CASSSDRAYNEQFF. The CDR3 DNA follows: TGTGCCAGCAGCTCGGACCGGGCCTACAATGAGCAGTTCTTC.

This clone was recorded once. This rearrangement joins TRBV4-1 to TRBJ1-2; D gene unclear. The CDR3 has 13 amino acids. Trimming took off 0 bases at V and 5 bases at J, with 7 bases between the two ends. Germline CDR1 reads MGHRA; CDR2 reads YSYEKL. The CDR3 nucleotides are TGCGCCAGCAGCCAAGACCGGATTTATGGCTACACCTTC. It translates to CASSQDRIYGYTF.

The gene calls are TRBV5-1 and TRBJ1-4; 7 bases agree with TRBD1. The germline CDR1 and CDR2 sequences are SGHRS and YFSETQ. The CDR3 is 15 amino acids. The junction had 6 bases not matched to a gene; V was cut back by 3 bases and J by 4 bases. The CDR3 loop is CASSWGTDYNEKLFF. The CDR3 DNA is TGCGCCAGCAGCTGGGGGACAGATTATAATGAAAAACTGTTTTTT.

This clone occurred once. The rearrangement uses TRBV5-4 and TRBJ2-2; D gene uncertain. V lost 0 bases and J 6 bases, leaving 12 bases between the germline ends. The CDR3 is 15 residues long. CDR1 is SGHNT and CDR2 is YYREEE in the germline V gene (reference sequence). CDR3 in DNA: TGTGCCAGCAGCTTGGGTTGGTCGACCCCCGGGGAGCTGTTTTTT. Its translation: CASSLGWSTPGELFF.

This clone was recorded once. The rearrangement joins TRBV4-1 to TRBJ2-3, with D tentatively TRBD2 (6 bases). V lost 5 bases and J 2 bases, leaving 8 bases between the germline ends. In germline, CDR1 is MGHRA, CDR2 YSYEKL. CDR3 length: 13 residues. The DNA of the CDR3 is TGCGCCAGCAGCAGGGACTCCACAGATACGCAGTATTTT. Protein product: CASSRDSTDTQYF.

This chain uses TRBV10-2 with TRBJ2-1; 8 bases are a match to TRBD1. With 5 bases clipped from V and 4 bases from J, the junction kept 7 bases outside the gene matches. CDR3 length equals 15 residues. CDR1 is WSHSY, CDR2 SAAADI, per germline. The DNA for the CDR3 is TGCGCCAGCAGTCCAGGGGGCGCGGGATACAATGAGCAGTTCTTC. It encodes CASSPGGAGYNEQFF.

The rearrangement uses TRBV5-5 and TRBJ2-5; unclear D gene. The CDR3 has 11 residues. The V end lost 4 bases, the J end lost 0 bases, and 1 base lay between the germline ends. In germline, CDR1 is SGHKS, CDR2 YYEKEE (reference sequence). The CDR3 nucleotides are TGTGCCAGCAGCAACCAAGAGACCCAGTACTTC. Translated: CASSNQETQYF.

This chain joins TRBV6-5 and TRBJ2-7; D is unclear. Germline V CDR1 and CDR2: MNHEY, SVGAGI. V was cut by 4 bases and J by 3 bases, with 10 bases left in between. The CDR3 consists of 13 residues. The CDR3 region is CASSSPRFYEQYF. CDR3 nucleotide sequence: TGTGCCAGCAGTTCCCCCCGTTTCTACGAGCAGTACTTC.

The chain has TRBV28 and TRBJ2-7; D might be TRBD1 (5 bases). The ends were cut back, 7 bases at V and 3 bases at J, with 16 bases in the middle. There are 14 residues in the CDR3. CDR1 is MDHEN and CDR2 is SYDVKM in the germline V gene. CDR3 DNA sequence: TGTGCCAGCATCTCGGTGGCCAGGGTCTACGAGCAGTACTTC. It is translated as CASISVARVYEQYF.

The J gene is TRBJ2-3, the V gene TRBV11-2; D is uncertain. Germline assignment: CDR1 SGHAT and CDR2 FQNNGV. This CDR3 has 14 amino acids. Trimming shortened V by 2 bases and J by 4 bases, and 10 bases separated the two germline ends. CDR3 in amino acids: CASSLTGVADTQYF. The CDR3 region has the DNA TGTGCCAGCAGCTTAACGGGCGTTGCAGATACGCAGTATTTT. Filled out from reference TRBV11-2 and TRBJ2-3, the complete variable domain reads EAGVAQSPRYKIIEKRQSVAFWCNPISGHATLYWYQQILGQGPKLLIQFQNNGVVDDSQLPKDRFSAERLKGVDSTLKIQPAKLEDSAVYLCASSLTGVADTQYFGPGTRLTVL.

The rearrangement uses TRBV25-1 and TRBJ1-2; D remains ambiguous. Trimming pared 4 bases from V and 0 bases from J, leaving 12 bases between. This CDR3 is 15 amino acids long. From germline, CDR1 is MGHDK and CDR2 SYGVNS. CDR3 nucleotide sequence: TGTGCCAGCAGTGGAGGACCCTCCTCTAACTATGGCTACACCTTC. Encoded protein: CASSGGPSSNYGYTF.

CDR3 DNA sequence: TGCGCCAGCAGCTTGGGGGCAGGGGTGGTCACAGATACGCAGTATTTT. Amino acids: CASSLGAGVVTDTQYF. This chain joins TRBV5-1 and TRBJ2-3; perhaps TRBD1 as D (6 bases). The germline V gene encodes CDR1 SGHRS and CDR2 YFSETQ. V lost 0 bases to trimming and J lost 2 bases, with 13 bases between them. CDR3 size: 16 residues.

The chain employs TRBV9 and TRBJ2-1; 10 nucleotides align to TRBD1. The V gene's germline CDR1 is SGDLS and CDR2 YYNGEE. CDR3 size: 16 residues. J lost 7 bases, V lost 2 bases, and 9 bases had no gene match. The CDR3 sequence: CASSVSIGTGVNEQFF. Written as DNA, the CDR3 is TGTGCCAGCAGCGTTTCAATCGGGACAGGGGTGAATGAGCAGTTCTTC.

This clone was seen once. The chain carries TRBV7-8 and TRBJ1-1, with D unclear. V shed 8 bases and J shed 0 bases, with 10 bases lying between them. The CDR3 loop spans 13 amino acids. Germline lookup yields CDR1 SGHVS and CDR2 FQNEAQ. In DNA, the CDR3 is TGTGCCAGCCTTAATTCAATGAACACTGAAGCTTTCTTT. Encoded protein: CASLNSMNTEAFF.

The gene calls are TRBV7-2 and TRBJ2-2; TRBD1 aligns across 8 bases. V lost 4 bases, J lost 4 bases, and 5 bases stayed unmatched. CDR3 length equals 15 residues. Germline values: CDR1 SGHTA, CDR2 FQGNSA. The CDR3, as DNA: TGTGCCAGCAGCTCCAGACAGGGGATCACCGGGGAGCTGTTTTTT. It translates to CASSSRQGITGELFF.

This chain joins TRBV15 and TRBJ1-3; a possible D gene is TRBD1 (5 bases). V dropped 1 base and J dropped 0 bases, with 13 bases sitting between them. CDR1 and CDR2 (germline): LNHNV, YYDKDF (reference sequence). This CDR3 contains 17 residues. CDR3 bases: TGTGCCACCAGCAGAGTTGGGACGGCGAGCTCTGGAAACACCATATATTTT. Translation: CATSRVGTASSGNTIYF. The entire variable domain, with the rest obtained from reference TRBV15 and TRBJ1-3, is as follows: DAMVIQNPRYQVTQFGKPVTLSCSQTLNHNVMYWYQQKSSQAPKLLFHYYDKDFNNEADTPDNFQSRRPNTSFCFLDIRSPGLGDTAMYLCATSRVGTASSGNTIYFGEGSWLTVV.

This clone was detected once. The rearrangement joins TRBV11-2 to TRBJ2-1; no definite D call. CDR1 is SGHAT, CDR2 FQNNGV, per germline. This CDR3 is 13 amino acids long. V shed 0 bases and J shed 4 bases, with 4 bases lying between them. The CDR3 loop reads CASSLEAYNEQFF. CDR3 DNA: TGTGCCAGCAGCTTAGAGGCTTACAATGAGCAGTTCTTC.

The CDR3 DNA sequence: TGTGCCAGTAGTGAAGGGTTTACGGGAACTGAAGCTTTCTTT. Protein: CASSEGFTGTEAFF. This chain connects TRBV19 to TRBJ1-1; D gene ambiguous. This CDR3 has 14 amino acids. V lost 5 bases, J lost 5 bases, and 15 bases lay in between. CDR1 and CDR2 (germline): LNHDA, SQIVND (reference sequence).

The V gene is TRBV19, the J gene TRBJ1-6; the D gene is possibly TRBD1 (5 bases). Trimming shortened V by 7 bases and J by 10 bases, and 14 bases separated the two germline ends. This CDR3 spans 13 amino acids. Germline CDR1 reads LNHDA; CDR2 reads SQIVND (reference sequence). The CDR3 here is CASKEQGESPLHF. CDR3 DNA: TGTGCCAGTAAGGAACAAGGGGAATCACCCCTCCACTTT.

V is TRBV3-1 (or the pseudogene TRBV3-2) and J is TRBJ2-7; TRBD1 agrees at 8 bases. The CDR3 contains 16 residues. Germline V gives CDR1 LGHDT, CDR2 YNNKEL (reference sequence). V dropped 1 base and J dropped 3; count of bases not matched to a gene: 8. CDR3 protein: CASSQGGQGRSYEQYF. In DNA form, the CDR3 reads TGTGCCAGCAGCCAAGGAGGACAGGGACGTAGCTACGAGCAGTACTTC.

This rearrangement joins TRBV4-3 to TRBJ2-3; 11 positions agree with TRBD2. Trimming removed 0 bases from V and 1 base from J; junction bases left unmatched: 6. This CDR3 has 18 amino acids. The germline V gene has CDR1 LGHNA and CDR2 YSLEER. The CDR3 DNA reads as TGCGCCAGCAGCCAAGAGTTCGGACTAGCGGGTGGCACAGATACGCAGTATTTT. Its translation is CASSQEFGLAGGTDTQYF.

DNA for the CDR3: TGTGCCAGAGGGTACCGGGACAGAGTTTATGGCTACACCTTC. This gives the protein CARGYRDRVYGYTF. The chain joins TRBV5-8 to TRBJ1-2, with 7 bases matching TRBD1. The V and J ends lost 8 bases and 5 bases, in that order; junction bases with no gene match: 12. CDR3 length equals 14 residues. Germline V gene sequence: CDR1 SGHTS, CDR2 YDEGEE. The whole variable domain, filled in from reference TRBV5-8 and TRBJ1-2, reads EAGVTQSPTHLIKTRGQQATLRCSPISGHTSVYWYQQALGLGLQFLLWYDEGEERNRGNFPPRFSGRQFPNYSSELNVNALELEDSALYLCARGYRDRVYGYTFGSGTRLTVV.